This T cell receptor beta chain was profiled in a study of CD8 T cells in Susac syndrome. Study results and caveats: The study's TCR sequencing and HLA analysis covered a relatively small number of individuals, and the study acknowledged this.

Concerning this clonotype: Its antigen is undetermined.

From blood CD8+ and CD4+ T cells, TCR beta sequences were generated. TEMRA cells were FACS-enriched, unlike CD8+ and CD4+ T cells, which were negatively isolated. When the RNA was reverse transcribed, random hexamers were used with an input of roughly 0.5 to 1 ug. The CDR3 of TCR beta was amplified by immunoSEQ multiplex PCR across 54 Vbeta and 13 Jbeta. From the immunoSEQ multiplex PCR reads, TCRdb called clonotypes with MiXCR, one entry per CDR3 protein. The profile shows 150,000 to 200,000 distinct CDR3 sequences, about 95% of them singletons. The receptor was derived from a human donor with multiple sclerosis. The material sequenced was CD4+ T cells from PBMCs.

CDR3 nucleotide sequence: TGCGCCAGCAGCCAAGATAGTCCGCGGGGCGCAACCAAAAACATTCAGTACTTC. Its translation is CASSQDSPRGATKNIQYF. The J gene is TRBJ2-4, the V gene TRBV4-1; TRBD2 might be the D (6 bases). Germline V CDR1 and CDR2: MGHRA, YSYEKL. The CDR3 consists of 18 residues. Trimming took off 0 bases at V and 2 bases at J, with 17 bases between the two ends.